Detailed here is one T cell receptor (beta chain). As yet, its antigen is unknown. The data were taken from a study of T cell responses to AZD1222 COVID-19 vaccine. Whole-study findings and limits: Targeting of unmutated variant regions was reportedly seen in nearly half of spike-specific TCRs. The CD4 TCRs associated with vaccination extended across spike and predominated at 160-218 and 743-854. Females outnumbered males among donors, who were mostly white British; clonal diversity was possibly underestimated.

Sequenced by immunoSEQ multiplex PCR; TCRdb stores in-frame clones only, minus some. The table has nearly 110,000 clones, about 89% seen once. In germline, CDR1 is SGHAT, CDR2 FQNNGV. This CDR3 has 17 residues. V was pared by 1 base and J by 5 bases, with 9 bases of the junction left unmatched. This specimen consisted of peripheral blood, obtained 28 days after the second AZD1222 dose. The TCR was taken from an adult who received the AZD1222 COVID-19 vaccine. The genes are TRBV11-2 and TRBJ2-1; 9 positions agree with TRBD2. The DNA of the CDR3 is TGTGCCAGCAGCTTAGGGGTAGGAAGCGGGAGGAACAATGAGCAGTTCTTC. As protein: CASSLGVGSGRNNEQFF.